A selection of T cell receptor beta chains follows, all from one sample in a study of shared clonotypes between healthy human individuals. Sequencing was performed with immunoSEQ multiplex PCR; in TCRdb, only in-frame clones are kept and a portion is missing. The sample carries about 870,000 clones, approximately 92% recorded once. Sequences were obtained from naive CD8+ T cells sorted from blood. The receptors originated from a young man in good health. Each CDR3 is given with its conserved first and last residue. A D gene is named only where the DNA matches it firmly. Where a row states a size, it is once, few, many or the class of an expanded clone; other rows omit it.

v_gene	j_gene	d_gene	abundance	CDR3aa	CDR3nt
TRBV7-6	TRBJ2-3	TRBD2	NA	CASSLALGGRTDTQYF	TGTGCCAGCAGCTTAGCGCTTGGCGGGAGAACAGATACGCAGTATTTT
TRBV29-1	TRBJ2-5	TRBD1	few	CSVEDPDRGALQETQYF	TGCAGCGTTGAAGATCCCGACAGGGGGGCCCTCCAAGAGACCCAGTACTTC
TRBV11-3	TRBJ2-5	NA	NA	CASSSRWGDSQETQYF	TGTGCCAGCAGCTCCCGTTGGGGGGACAGCCAAGAGACCCAGTACTTC
TRBV7-6	TRBJ2-1	NA	NA	CASSLGPEQFF	TGTGCCAGCAGCTTAGGTCCTGAGCAGTTCTTC
TRBV19	TRBJ2-2	NA	NA	CASRIQGTGELFF	TGTGCCAGTAGGATACAGGGCACCGGGGAGCTGTTTTTT
TRBV15	TRBJ2-7	NA	NA	CATSRGGDRTYEQYF	TGTGCCACCAGCAGAGGGGGGGACCGGACCTACGAGCAGTACTTC
TRBV7-3	TRBJ2-1	TRBD2	NA	CASSTRGGLSEQFF	TGTGCCAGCAGCACCCGCGGGGGGCTAAGTGAGCAGTTCTTC
TRBV7-8	TRBJ2-5	NA	NA	CASSLVPAALDLTQYF	TGTGCCAGCAGCTTAGTCCCAGCGGCGTTAGATTTGACCCAGTACTTC
TRBV4-3	TRBJ1-4	NA	NA	CASSFRRETNEKLFF	TGCGCCAGCAGCTTTCGACGGGAAACTAATGAAAAACTGTTTTTT
TRBV6-1	TRBJ2-7	NA	NA	CASSESPFLTGEAYEQYF	TGTGCCAGCAGTGAAAGTCCCTTCCTGACAGGTGAAGCCTACGAGCAGTACTTC
TRBV21-1	TRBJ2-3	NA	NA	CASSKLGTSTDTQYF	TGTGCCAGCAGCAAATTGGGGACTAGCACAGATACGCAGTATTTT
TRBV7-9	TRBJ2-1	NA	NA	CASSLGGDYNEQFF	TGTGCCAGCAGCTTAGGGGGAGATTACAATGAGCAGTTCTTC
TRBV7-9	TRBJ1-4	TRBD1	NA	CASSLTGDNEKLFF	TGTGCCAGCAGCTTAACAGGGGACAATGAAAAACTGTTTTTT
TRBV6-1	TRBJ2-7	TRBD2	NA	CASSEAPGRVPRQYF	TGTGCCAGCAGTGAAGCGCCAGGGAGGGTTCCCCGGCAGTACTTC
TRBV27	TRBJ1-1	NA	NA	CASSFGGENTEAFF	TGTGCCAGCAGTTTCGGCGGAGAGAACACTGAAGCTTTCTTT
TRBV5-1	TRBJ2-1	NA	NA	CASSPLGGNEQFF	TGCGCCAGCAGCCCTCTGGGGGGCAATGAGCAGTTCTTC
TRBV27	TRBJ2-5	NA	once	CASSLSRRGLGTQYF	TGTGCCAGCAGTTTATCGAGGAGGGGGCTCGGGACCCAGTACTTC
TRBV7-6	TRBJ2-7	TRBD1	NA	CASSLAPGTVLPEQYF	TGTGCCAGCAGCTTAGCACCCGGGACAGTCCTCCCCGAGCAGTACTTC
TRBV4-3	TRBJ2-1	NA	NA	CASSLDGIQGVGHNEQFF	TGCGCCAGCAGCCTAGATGGGATACAGGGAGTCGGACACAATGAGCAGTTCTTC
TRBV27	TRBJ2-7	NA	once	CASSASGSSYEQYF	TGTGCCAGCAGTGCTTCGGGGAGCTCCTACGAGCAGTACTTC
TRBV27	TRBJ2-3	NA	NA	CASSEPGQTDTQYF	TGTGCCAGCAGTGAACCGGGACAAACAGATACGCAGTATTTT
TRBV19	TRBJ2-1	TRBD2	NA	CASSWGEGGPYNEQFF	TGTGCCAGTTCTTGGGGGGAGGGAGGGCCTTACAATGAGCAGTTCTTC
TRBV27	TRBJ2-7	NA	NA	CASSREQYF	TGTGCCAGCTCGCGTGAGCAGTACTTC
TRBV11-2	TRBJ2-7	NA	NA	CASSAGLVYEQYF	TGTGCCAGCAGCGCCGGACTCGTATACGAGCAGTACTTC
TRBV7-2	TRBJ1-1	NA	NA	CASREPIGGHDTEAFF	TGTGCCAGCAGAGAGCCGATCGGGGGGCATGACACTGAAGCTTTCTTT
TRBV5-4	TRBJ2-7	NA	few	CATRDSVQYEQYF	TGTGCCACCCGGGACTCCGTTCAATACGAGCAGTACTTC
TRBV9	TRBJ2-3	NA	NA	CASSELAALGTDTQYF	TGTGCCAGCAGCGAGTTAGCGGCTCTCGGCACAGATACGCAGTATTTT
TRBV19	TRBJ2-7	TRBD2	NA	CASSIAGGYEQYF	TGTGCCAGTAGTATAGCGGGGGGATACGAGCAGTACTTC
TRBV4-1	TRBJ2-7	TRBD2	NA	CASSQLAGGRYEQYF	TGCGCCAGCAGTCAACTAGCGGGAGGGAGGTACGAGCAGTACTTC
TRBV15	TRBJ1-5	NA	NA	CATSGSQGYQPQHF	TGTGCCACCAGCGGTTCACAGGGCTATCAGCCCCAGCATTTT
TRBV11-2	TRBJ1-3	NA	NA	CASSLAPGIGNTIYF	TGTGCCAGCAGCTTAGCCCCGGGTATTGGAAACACCATATATTTT
TRBV27	TRBJ1-5	NA	NA	CASSPRGGAYQPQHF	TGTGCCAGCAGTCCCCGGGGGGGGGCCTATCAGCCCCAGCATTTT
TRBV2	TRBJ2-5	NA	NA	CASTPRDAQETQYF	TGTGCCAGCACTCCTAGGGACGCGCAAGAGACCCAGTACTTC
TRBV12-2	TRBJ2-1	NA	NA	CASRCIPGLAPVQDNEQFF	TGTGCAAGTCGCTGCATACCGGGACTAGCGCCAGTTCAAGACAATGAGCAGTTCTTC
TRBV29-1	TRBJ2-5	TRBD1	NA	CSVEAPGQGQETQYF	TGCAGCGTTGAAGCTCCCGGACAGGGACAGGAGACCCAGTACTTC
TRBV2	TRBJ1-1	TRBD1	few	CASSSRTGANTEAFF	TGTGCCAGCAGTTCACGGACAGGGGCGAACACTGAAGCTTTCTTT
TRBV5-1	TRBJ2-2	TRBD2	NA	CASSLRLAGGTTGELFF	TGCGCCAGCAGCTTGAGACTAGCGGGAGGGACTACCGGGGAGCTGTTTTTT
TRBV7-2	TRBJ2-7	TRBD1	NA	CASRILVQGAGYEQYF	TGTGCCAGCAGGATCCTCGTGCAGGGGGCGGGATACGAGCAGTACTTC
TRBV7-6	TRBJ1-1	NA	NA	CASSLLGGTPTNTEAFF	TGTGCCAGCAGCTTATTGGGGGGGACACCGACAAACACTGAAGCTTTCTTT
TRBV13	TRBJ2-3	TRBD2	NA	CASSFKTSVDTDTQYF	TGTGCCAGCAGCTTTAAAACTAGCGTCGACACAGATACGCAGTATTTT
TRBV19	TRBJ2-1	NA	NA	CASSMGTGWLADNNEQFF	TGTGCCAGTAGTATGGGGACAGGTTGGCTAGCGGATAACAATGAGCAGTTCTTC
TRBV11-2	TRBJ1-3	NA	NA	CASSLVASGPDLSGNTIYF	TGTGCCAGCAGCTTAGTCGCGTCTGGACCGGACCTATCTGGAAACACCATATATTTT
TRBV28	TRBJ2-7	NA	NA	CASSPAYEQYF	TGTGCCAGCAGCCCTGCCTACGAGCAGTACTTC
TRBV5-1	TRBJ2-1	TRBD1	NA	CASSLVQGIYNEQFF	TGCGCCAGCAGCTTGGTACAGGGGATCTACAATGAGCAGTTCTTC
TRBV23-1	TRBJ1-1	NA	few	CASSQSENTEAFF	TGCGCCAGCAGTCAAAGTGAGAACACTGAAGCTTTCTTT
TRBV9	TRBJ2-3	NA	once	CASSVSTVMVPDTQYF	TGTGCCAGCAGCGTCTCGACAGTCATGGTGCCAGATACGCAGTATTTT